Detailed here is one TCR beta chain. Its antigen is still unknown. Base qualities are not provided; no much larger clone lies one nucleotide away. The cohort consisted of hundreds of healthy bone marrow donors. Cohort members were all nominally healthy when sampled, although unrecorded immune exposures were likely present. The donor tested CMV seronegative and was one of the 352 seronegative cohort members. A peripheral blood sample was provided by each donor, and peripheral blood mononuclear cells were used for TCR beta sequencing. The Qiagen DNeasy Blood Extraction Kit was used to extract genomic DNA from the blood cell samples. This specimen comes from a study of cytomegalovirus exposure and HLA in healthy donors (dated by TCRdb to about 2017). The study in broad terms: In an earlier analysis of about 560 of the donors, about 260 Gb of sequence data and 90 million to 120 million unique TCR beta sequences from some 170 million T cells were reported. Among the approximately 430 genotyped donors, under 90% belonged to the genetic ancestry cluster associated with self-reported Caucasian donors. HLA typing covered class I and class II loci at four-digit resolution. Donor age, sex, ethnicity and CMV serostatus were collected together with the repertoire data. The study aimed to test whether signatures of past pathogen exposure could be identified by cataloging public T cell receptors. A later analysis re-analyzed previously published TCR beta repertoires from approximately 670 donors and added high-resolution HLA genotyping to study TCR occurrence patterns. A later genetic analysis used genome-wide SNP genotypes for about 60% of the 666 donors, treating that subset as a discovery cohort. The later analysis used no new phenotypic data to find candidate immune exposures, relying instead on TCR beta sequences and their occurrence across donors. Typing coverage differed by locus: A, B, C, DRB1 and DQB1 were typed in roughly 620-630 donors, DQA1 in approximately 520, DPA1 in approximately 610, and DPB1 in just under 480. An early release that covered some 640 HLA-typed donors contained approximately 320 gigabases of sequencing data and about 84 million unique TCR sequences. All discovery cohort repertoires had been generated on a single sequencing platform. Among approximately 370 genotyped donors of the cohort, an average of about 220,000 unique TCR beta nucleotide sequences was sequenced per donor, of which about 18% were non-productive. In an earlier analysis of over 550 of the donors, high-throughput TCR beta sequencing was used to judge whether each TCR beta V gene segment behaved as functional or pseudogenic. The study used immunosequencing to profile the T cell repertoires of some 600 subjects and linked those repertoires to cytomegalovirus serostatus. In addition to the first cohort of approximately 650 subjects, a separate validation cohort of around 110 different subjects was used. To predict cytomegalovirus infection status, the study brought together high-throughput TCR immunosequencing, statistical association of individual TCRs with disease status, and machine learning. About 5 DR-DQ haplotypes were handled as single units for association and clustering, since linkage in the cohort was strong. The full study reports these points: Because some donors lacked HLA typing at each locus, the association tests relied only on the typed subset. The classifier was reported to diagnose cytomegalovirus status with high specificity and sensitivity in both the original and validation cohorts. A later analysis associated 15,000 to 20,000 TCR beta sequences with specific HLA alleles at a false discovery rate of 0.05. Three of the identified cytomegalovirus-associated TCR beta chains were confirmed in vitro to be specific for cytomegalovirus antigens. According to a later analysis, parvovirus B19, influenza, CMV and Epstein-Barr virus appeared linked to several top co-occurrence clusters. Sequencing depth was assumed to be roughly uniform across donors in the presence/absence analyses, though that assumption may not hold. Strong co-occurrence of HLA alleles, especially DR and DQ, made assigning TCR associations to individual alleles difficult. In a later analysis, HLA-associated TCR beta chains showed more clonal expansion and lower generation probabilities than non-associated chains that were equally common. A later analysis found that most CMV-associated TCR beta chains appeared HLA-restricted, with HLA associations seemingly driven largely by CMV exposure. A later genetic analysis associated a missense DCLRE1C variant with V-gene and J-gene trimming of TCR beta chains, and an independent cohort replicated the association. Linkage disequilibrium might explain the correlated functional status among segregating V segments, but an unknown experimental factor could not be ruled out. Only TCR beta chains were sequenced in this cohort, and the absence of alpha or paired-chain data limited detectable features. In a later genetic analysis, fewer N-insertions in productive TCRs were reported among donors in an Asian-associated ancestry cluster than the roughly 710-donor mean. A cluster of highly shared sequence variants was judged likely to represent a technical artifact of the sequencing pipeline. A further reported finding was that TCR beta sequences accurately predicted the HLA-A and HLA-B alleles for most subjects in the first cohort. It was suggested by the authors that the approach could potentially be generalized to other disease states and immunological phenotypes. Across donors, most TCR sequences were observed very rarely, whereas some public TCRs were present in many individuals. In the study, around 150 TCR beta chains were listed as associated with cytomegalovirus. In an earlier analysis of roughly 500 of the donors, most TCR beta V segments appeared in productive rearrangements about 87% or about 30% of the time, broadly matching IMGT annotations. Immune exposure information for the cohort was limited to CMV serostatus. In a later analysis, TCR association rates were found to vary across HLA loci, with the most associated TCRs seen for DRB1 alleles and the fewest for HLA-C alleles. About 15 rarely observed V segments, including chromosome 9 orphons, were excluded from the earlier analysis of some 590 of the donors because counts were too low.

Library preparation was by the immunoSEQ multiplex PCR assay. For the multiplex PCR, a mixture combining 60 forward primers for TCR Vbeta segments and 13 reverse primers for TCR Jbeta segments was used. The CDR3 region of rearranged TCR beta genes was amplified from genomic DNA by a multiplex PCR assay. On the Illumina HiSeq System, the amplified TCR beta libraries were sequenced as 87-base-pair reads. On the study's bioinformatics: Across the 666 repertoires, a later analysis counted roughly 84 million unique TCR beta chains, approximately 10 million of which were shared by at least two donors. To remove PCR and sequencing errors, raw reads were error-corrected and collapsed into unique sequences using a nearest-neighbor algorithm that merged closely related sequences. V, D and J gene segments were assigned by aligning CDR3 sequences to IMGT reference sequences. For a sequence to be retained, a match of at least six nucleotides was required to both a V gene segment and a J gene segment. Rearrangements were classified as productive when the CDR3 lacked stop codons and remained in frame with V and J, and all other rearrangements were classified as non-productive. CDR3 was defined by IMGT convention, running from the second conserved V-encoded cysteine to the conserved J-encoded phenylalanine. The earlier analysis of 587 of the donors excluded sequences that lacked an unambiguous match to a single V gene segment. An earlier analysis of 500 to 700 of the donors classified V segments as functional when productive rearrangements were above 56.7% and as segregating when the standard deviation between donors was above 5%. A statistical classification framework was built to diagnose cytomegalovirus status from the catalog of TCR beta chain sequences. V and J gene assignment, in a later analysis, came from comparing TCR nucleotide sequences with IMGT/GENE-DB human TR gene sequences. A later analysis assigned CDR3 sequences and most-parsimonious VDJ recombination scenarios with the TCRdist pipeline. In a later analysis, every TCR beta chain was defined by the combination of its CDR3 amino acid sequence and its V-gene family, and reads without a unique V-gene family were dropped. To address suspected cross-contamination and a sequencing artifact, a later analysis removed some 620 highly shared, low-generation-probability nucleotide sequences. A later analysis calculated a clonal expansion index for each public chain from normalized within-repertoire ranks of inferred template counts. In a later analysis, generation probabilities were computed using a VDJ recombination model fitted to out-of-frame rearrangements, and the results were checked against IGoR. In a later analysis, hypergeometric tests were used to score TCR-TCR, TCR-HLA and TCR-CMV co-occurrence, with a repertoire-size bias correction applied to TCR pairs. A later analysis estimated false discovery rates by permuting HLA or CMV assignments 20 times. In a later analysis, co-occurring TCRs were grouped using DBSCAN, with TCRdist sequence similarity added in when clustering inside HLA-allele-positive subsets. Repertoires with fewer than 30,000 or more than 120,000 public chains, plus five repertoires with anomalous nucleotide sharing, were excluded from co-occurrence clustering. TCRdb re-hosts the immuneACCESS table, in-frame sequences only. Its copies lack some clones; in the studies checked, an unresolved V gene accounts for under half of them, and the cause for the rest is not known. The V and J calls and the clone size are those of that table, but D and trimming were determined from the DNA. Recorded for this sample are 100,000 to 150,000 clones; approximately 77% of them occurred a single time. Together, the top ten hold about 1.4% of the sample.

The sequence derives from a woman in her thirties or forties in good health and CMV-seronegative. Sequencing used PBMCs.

The CDR3 in this case is CASSLGPGSTEAFF. The DNA is as follows: TGCGCCAGCAGCTTGGGGCCGGGGAGCACTGAAGCTTTCTTT. The V gene is TRBV5-1 and the J gene is TRBJ1-1; no D gene is confidently identified. CDR1 SGHRS and CDR2 YFSETQ are derived from the germline V gene. Trimming takes 0 bases from V and 4 bases from J, and the germline ends sit 10 bases apart. The CDR3 measures 14 amino acids from cysteine to phenylalanine. The CDR3 DNA has 42 bases and is translated from base 1.